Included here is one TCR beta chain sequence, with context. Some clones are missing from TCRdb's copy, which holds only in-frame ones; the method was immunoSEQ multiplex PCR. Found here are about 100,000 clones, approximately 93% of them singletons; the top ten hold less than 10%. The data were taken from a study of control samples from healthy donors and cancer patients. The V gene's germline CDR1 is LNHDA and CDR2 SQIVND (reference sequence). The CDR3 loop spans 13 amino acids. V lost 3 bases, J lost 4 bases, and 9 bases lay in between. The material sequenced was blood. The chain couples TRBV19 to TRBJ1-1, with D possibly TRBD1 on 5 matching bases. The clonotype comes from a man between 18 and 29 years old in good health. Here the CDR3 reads CASSMMRGTEAFF. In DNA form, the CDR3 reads TGTGCCAGTAGTATGATGAGGGGCACTGAAGCTTTCTTT.